This TCR beta chain was recorded in a study of breast tumors, draining lymph nodes, adjacent tissues. Study observations and caveats: Tumor T cell lymph node origin was a supported hypothesis, not proven. Tumor and nontumor repertoires were significantly more similar in luminal-like than in basal-like breast cancer. Most tumor T cells seemingly derive from lymph node, then expand in tumor. Compared with lymph nodes, tumors were less diverse; compared with nontumor tissue, more.

In this sample, this clonotype turned up many times. Its target is not known. In TCRdb, the multiplex PCR reads were re-called with MiXCR into one record per CDR3 protein. Altogether over 10,000 distinct CDR3 sequences are present, around 70% being singletons, with the ten largest covering 44%. The specimen sequenced was tumor-adjacent breast tissue. This clonotype was obtained from a female donor with breast cancer. Some clones in this sample may be carry-over from other donors' samples.

CDR3 protein: CASSTGTSGRASRNEQFF. The CDR3 DNA reads TGTGCCAGCAGCACAGGGACTAGCGGGAGGGCCAGTAGAAATGAGCAGTTCTTC. This chain uses TRBV7-8 with TRBJ2-1; 16 nucleotides match TRBD2. Germline trimming cut 5 bases from V and 7 bases from J; bases unmatched to any gene: 11. The germline V gene has CDR1 SGHVS and CDR2 FQNEAQ. The length of the CDR3 is 18 residues.